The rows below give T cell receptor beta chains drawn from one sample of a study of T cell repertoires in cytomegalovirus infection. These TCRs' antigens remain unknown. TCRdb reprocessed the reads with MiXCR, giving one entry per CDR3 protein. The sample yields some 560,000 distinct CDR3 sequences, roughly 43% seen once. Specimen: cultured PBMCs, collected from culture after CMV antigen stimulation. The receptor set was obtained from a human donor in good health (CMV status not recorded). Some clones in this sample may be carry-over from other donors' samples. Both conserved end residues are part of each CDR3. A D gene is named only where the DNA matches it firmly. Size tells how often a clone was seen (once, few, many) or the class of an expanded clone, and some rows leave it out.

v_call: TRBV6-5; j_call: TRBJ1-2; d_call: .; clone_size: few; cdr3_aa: CASSPAKTGIPGRGYTF; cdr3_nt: TGTGCCAGCAGTCCCGCGAAAACCGGGATCCCCGGCCGGGGCTACACCTTC
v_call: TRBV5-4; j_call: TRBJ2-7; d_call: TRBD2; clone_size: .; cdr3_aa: CASSIPGTSGRPLGYEQYF; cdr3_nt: TGTGCCAGCAGCATCCCCGGGACTAGCGGGAGGCCACTTGGCTACGAGCAGTACTTC
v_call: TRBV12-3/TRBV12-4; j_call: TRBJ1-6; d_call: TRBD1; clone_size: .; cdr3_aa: CASSPGQGSGSPLHF; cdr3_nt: TGTGCCAGCAGCCCAGGACAGGGATCGGGTTCACCCCTCCACTTT
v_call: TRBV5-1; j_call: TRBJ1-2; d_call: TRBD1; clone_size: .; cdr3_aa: CASSRTGDNYGYTF; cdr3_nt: TGCGCCAGCAGCAGGACAGGGGATAACTATGGCTACACCTTC
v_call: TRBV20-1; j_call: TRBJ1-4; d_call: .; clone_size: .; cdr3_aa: CSARGGGAYEKLFF; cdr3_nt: TGCAGTGCTAGAGGGGGGGGGGCTTATGAAAAACTGTTTTTT
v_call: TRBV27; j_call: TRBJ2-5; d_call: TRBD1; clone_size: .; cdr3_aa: CASSPRDRVSVETQYF; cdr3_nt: TGTGCCAGCAGCCCCCGGGACAGGGTTTCCGTGGAGACCCAGTACTTC
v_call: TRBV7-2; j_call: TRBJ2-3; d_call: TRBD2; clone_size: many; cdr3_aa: CASSWTSVLSDTQYF; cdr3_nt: TGTGCCAGCAGCTGGACTAGCGTTTTATCAGATACGCAGTATTTT
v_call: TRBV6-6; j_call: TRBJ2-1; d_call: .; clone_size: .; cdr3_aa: CGAGKSGNNEQFF; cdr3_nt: TGCGGTGCAGGGAAAAGCGGAAACAATGAGCAGTTCTTC
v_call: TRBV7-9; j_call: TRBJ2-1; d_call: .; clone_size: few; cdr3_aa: CASSAGAGRYNEQFF; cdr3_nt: TGTGCCAGCAGTGCAGGGGCAGGCCGGTACAATGAGCAGTTCTTC
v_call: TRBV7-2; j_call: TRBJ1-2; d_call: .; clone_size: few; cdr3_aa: CASSLSREGYTF; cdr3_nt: TGTGCCAGCAGCTTATCGCGTGAAGGCTACACCTTC
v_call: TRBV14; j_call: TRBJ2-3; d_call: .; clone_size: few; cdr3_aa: CASSQARDTADTQYF; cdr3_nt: TGTGCCAGCAGCCAAGCCCGAGACACGGCCGATACGCAGTATTTT
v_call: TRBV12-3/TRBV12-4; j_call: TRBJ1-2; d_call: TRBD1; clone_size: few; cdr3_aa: CASSPDRASIYGYTF; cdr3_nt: TGTGCCAGCAGTCCCGACAGGGCGTCTATCTATGGCTACACCTTC
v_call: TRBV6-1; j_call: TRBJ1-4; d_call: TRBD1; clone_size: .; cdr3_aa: CASSIQGAKLFF; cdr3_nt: TGTGCCAGCAGTATACAGGGGGCAAAACTGTTTTTT
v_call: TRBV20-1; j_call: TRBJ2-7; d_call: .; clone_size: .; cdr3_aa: CSAFRREQYF; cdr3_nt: TGCAGTGCTTTTCGCAGGGAGCAGTACTTC
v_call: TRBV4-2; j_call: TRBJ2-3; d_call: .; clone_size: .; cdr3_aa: CASSQDREPPTDTQYF; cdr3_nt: TGTGCCAGCAGCCAAGATCGGGAACCTCCCACAGATACGCAGTATTTT
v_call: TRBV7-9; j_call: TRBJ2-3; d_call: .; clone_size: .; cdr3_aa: CASSSLSRDTQYF; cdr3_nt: TGTGCCAGCAGCTCCCTGAGCCGAGATACGCAGTATTTT
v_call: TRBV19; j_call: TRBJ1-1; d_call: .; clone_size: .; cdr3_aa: CASRAEGRFSLNTEAFF; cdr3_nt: TGTGCCAGTAGGGCGGAGGGAAGATTTTCACTTAACACTGAAGCTTTCTTT
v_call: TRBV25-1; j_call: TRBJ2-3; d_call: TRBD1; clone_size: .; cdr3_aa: CASSAWDREPDTQYF; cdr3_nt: TGTGCCAGCAGTGCTTGGGACAGGGAACCAGATACGCAGTATTTT
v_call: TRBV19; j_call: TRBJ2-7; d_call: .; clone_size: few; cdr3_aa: CASPRETAYEQYF; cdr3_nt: TGTGCCAGTCCACGCGAGACAGCCTACGAGCAGTACTTC
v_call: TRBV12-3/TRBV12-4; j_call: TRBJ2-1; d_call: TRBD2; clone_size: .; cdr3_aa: CASRFKGLAGSSSYNEQFF; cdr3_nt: TGTGCCAGCAGGTTTAAGGGACTAGCGGGGTCTAGCTCCTACAATGAGCAGTTCTTC
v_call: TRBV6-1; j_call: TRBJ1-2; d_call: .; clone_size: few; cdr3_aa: CASTVAGSSGYTF; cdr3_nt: TGTGCCAGCACTGTAGCAGGATCTTCGGGCTACACCTTC
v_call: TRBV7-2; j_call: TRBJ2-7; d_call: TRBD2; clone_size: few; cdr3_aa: CASSLTGGGAYEQYF; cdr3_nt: TGTGCCAGCAGCTTAACGGGGGGAGGAGCCTACGAGCAGTACTTC